This paragraph covers one T cell receptor (beta chain) sequence. This sample stems from a study of somatic mutations in cytotoxic T cells in rheumatoid arthritis. For the study at large: Flow sorting at nearly 100% purity was applied to some V beta antibody-stained T-cell populations, which included V beta1+ cells sequenced for TCRB.

Germline V gene data show CDR1 as SGHDT and CDR2 as YYEEEE. The length of the CDR3 is 16 residues. V shed 4 bases, J shed 2 bases, and the junction held 4 bases outside the gene matches. Per the original data handling: Large patient CD8+ clones, those above 1%, rarely matched published virus-specific TCRB sequences. Profiled with immunoSEQ multiplex PCR; TCRdb holds only in-frame clones, not every one. V, J and clone size are those of that table, while D and trimming were read from the DNA. The data show approximately 21,000 clones, more than 80% seen once. This clonotype originated in an adult with rheumatoid arthritis. This chain connects TRBV5-6 to TRBJ2-3, with 13 bases matching TRBD2. The sequenced sample consisted of CD8+ T cells sorted from blood. The DNA for the CDR3 is TGTGCCAGCAGCATGGGACTAGCGGGGTACACAGATACGCAGTATTTT. It yields the protein CASSMGLAGYTDTQYF.